Shown below are 3 T cell receptor beta chains from a single sample sequenced in a study of cytomegalovirus exposure and HLA in healthy donors. It was with 60 Vbeta and 13 Jbeta primers that the PCR ran. Profiling relied on immunoSEQ multiplex PCR, and the TCRdb table lists in-frame clones only, not all of them. Of 110,000 or so clones listed, over 60% were seen once; the top ten hold 2% to 3%. Sequenced input: PBMCs. Receptor source: a female donor in good health and CMV-seronegative.

This clone was seen more than once but under ten times. The rearrangement uses TRBV6-5 and TRBJ1-4, with D uncertain. Germline V gene data show CDR1 as MNHEY and CDR2 as SVGAGI. Trimming shortened V by 3 bases and J by 0 bases, and 8 bases separated the two germline ends. The length of the CDR3 is 15 residues. CDR3 sequence: CASSYSEATNEKLFF. CDR3 in DNA: TGTGCCAGCAGTTATTCGGAGGCAACTAATGAAAAACTGTTTTTT.

The V and J genes are TRBV7-6 and TRBJ2-5, with D possibly matching TRBD2 (5 bases). CDR3 length equals 14 residues. V was shortened by 3 bases and J by 0 bases, with 8 bases between the two germline ends. Per the germline V gene, CDR1 is SGHVS and CDR2 is FNYEAQ. CDR3 loop: CASSFTRDQETQYF. Here the CDR3 DNA reads TGTGCCAGCAGCTTTACGCGGGACCAAGAGACCCAGTACTTC.

This rearrangement joins TRBV20-1 to TRBJ1-2; a weak D match, TRBD1 (5 bases). The CDR3 loop spans 11 amino acids. V lost 7 bases and J 3 bases, leaving 9 bases between the germline ends. Germline assignment: CDR1 DFQATT and CDR2 SNEGSKA (reference sequence). The CDR3 sequence is CSVRGDYGYTF. CDR3 coding DNA: TGCAGTGTCCGGGGGGACTATGGCTACACCTTC.